Shown below are 28 T cell receptor beta chains from a single sample sequenced in a study of blood T cells in healthy people across ages. Primers used in a second PCR of about 7 to 12 cycles were a sample-barcoded 5' primer and a J-beta primer mix. TCRdb passed the 5' RACE reads through MiXCR, listing each CDR3 protein once. The sample has roughly 1,500,000 distinct CDR3 sequences; about 40% are singletons. The sequencing sample was made of blood. The receptors were sampled from a woman aged 18 to 35 in good health.

This clonotype was found once. This chain links TRBV21-1 with TRBJ2-2; the D call in the table, TRBD2, was not verified against the DNA. TRBV21-1 is classified as a pseudogene. The CDR3 covers 13 residues. In DNA form, the CDR3 reads TGTGCCAGCAGCTCTCGGACTAGCCAGGGGCTGTTTTTT. It specifies CASSSRTSQGLFF.

This clonotype came up a few times. The rearrangement joins TRBV6-1 to TRBJ2-5; D unresolved. The CDR3 runs 15 residues. Trimming left V 0 bases short and J 3 bases short, with 11 bases between. CDR1 and CDR2 from the germline V gene are MNHNS and SASEGT. CDR3 sequence: CASSEAVVLKETQYF. CDR3 DNA sequence: TGTGCCAGCAGTGAAGCGGTGGTATTGAAAGAGACCCAGTACTTC.

The chain is built from TRBV11-1 and TRBJ2-2; D possibly corresponds to TRBD1 (6 bases). The germline V gene encodes CDR1 SGHAT and CDR2 FQDESV (reference sequence). V shed 5 bases and J shed 5 bases, with 12 bases lying between them. This CDR3 contains 14 residues. The CDR3 bases are TGTGCCAGCAGCATCCTCGGACAGACCGGGGAGCTGTTTTTT. It yields the protein CASSILGQTGELFF. The full variable domain, in which reference TRBV11-1 and TRBJ2-2 provide the parts outside the CDR3, is EAEVAQSPRYKITEKSQAVAFWCDPISGHATLYWYRQILGQGPELLVQFQDESVVDDSQLPKDRFSAERLKGVDSTLKIQPAELGDSAMYLCASSILGQTGELFFGEGSRLTVL.

The CDR3 loop is CASSQTGSGYGYTF. Written as DNA, the CDR3 is TGCGCCAGCAGCCAAACAGGGTCTGGCTATGGCTACACCTTC. This chain connects TRBV4-1 to TRBJ1-2; weak D call: TRBD1 (6 bases). V was pared by 2 bases and J by 4 bases, with 11 bases between. There are 14 residues in the CDR3. CDR1 is MGHRA, CDR2 YSYEKL, per germline.

The CDR3 coding sequence is TGTGCCAGTAGTATTTTGGGTGGCTACACCTTC. Protein: CASSILGGYTF. This chain links TRBV19 with TRBJ1-2, with D unclear. From germline, CDR1 is LNHDA and CDR2 SQIVND (reference sequence). The CDR3 contains 11 residues. Trimming cost V 3 bases and J 7 bases, with 6 bases left between them.

In its sample, this clonotype was seen many times. The chain combines TRBV10-3 with TRBJ2-1; D is unclear. Germline CDR1 ENHRY, CDR2 SYGVKD. Trimming took 4 bases from V and 6 from J, leaving 10 bases between them. The length of the CDR3 is 13 residues. CDR3 sequence: CAISGDSANEQFF. The DNA for the CDR3 is TGTGCCATCAGTGGGGATTCTGCCAATGAGCAGTTCTTC.

The chain couples TRBV15 to TRBJ2-3; 7 nucleotides align to TRBD2. Germline V gene lookup returns CDR1 LNHNV and CDR2 YYDKDF (reference sequence). The CDR3 sequence is 17 residues long. V lost 0 bases to trimming and J lost 0 bases; unmatched junction nucleotides: 6. CDR3 sequence: CATSRDLLAKSTDTQYF. As DNA, the CDR3 is TGTGCCACCAGCAGAGACTTACTAGCGAAGAGCACAGATACGCAGTATTTT.

The J gene is TRBJ2-5, the V gene TRBV29-1, with D perhaps TRBD1 or TRBD2 (5 bases each). Trimming pared 6 bases from V and 4 bases from J, leaving 15 bases between. The CDR3 runs to 13 residues. Germline CDR1 and CDR2: SQVTM and ANQGSEA. In DNA, the CDR3 is TGCAGCGTGTCTGCGGGTCAGGGAGAGACCCAGTACTTC. Encoded protein: CSVSAGQGETQYF.

In this sample, this clonotype turned up a few times. The gene calls are TRBV18 and TRBJ2-7; 8 positions match TRBD1. V lost 1 base, J lost 1 base, and 9 bases stayed unmatched. This CDR3 contains 17 residues. In germline, CDR1 is KGHSH, CDR2 LQKENI. For the CDR3, the DNA is TGTGCCAGCTCACCACTAAATGGACAGGGTATTTCCTACGAGCAGTACTTC. The encoded protein is CASSPLNGQGISYEQYF.

The rearrangement links TRBV7-2 to TRBJ2-3; 8 bases align to TRBD2. Germline CDR1 reads SGHTA; CDR2 reads FQGNSA. V was clipped by 5 bases and J by 4 bases; unmatched bases: 14. This CDR3 spans 17 amino acids. In DNA, the CDR3 is TGTGCCAGCAGCCCCCCCGGGACTAGTATTTATTCAGATACGCAGTATTTT. Translation: CASSPPGTSIYSDTQYF.

The chain couples TRBV12-3 or TRBV12-4 to TRBJ1-1; possible D gene TRBD1, 6 bases. V lost 5 bases to trimming and J lost 5 bases, with 18 bases between them. The CDR3 is made up of 15 amino acids. CDR3 nucleotide sequence: TGTGCCAGCAGTCCGTATGGCCAGGGGAGTACTGAAGCTTTCTTT. Encoded protein: CASSPYGQGSTEAFF.

This clonotype showed up just a few times. The CDR3 region is CASRNPAKTFF. CDR3 DNA: TGTGCCAGCAGAAACCCCGCCAAAACTTTCTTT. V gene TRBV27 combines with J gene TRBJ1-1; D gene uncertain. The V gene lost 6 bases and the J gene lost 12 bases, with 14 bases spanning the gap. This CDR3 comprises 11 residues. Germline V gene sequence: CDR1 MNHEY, CDR2 SMNVEV (reference sequence).

Only a few counts were recorded for this clonotype. The chain is built from TRBV20-1 and TRBJ1-2; D remains unclear. This CDR3 region has 11 residues. Germline V gene sequence: CDR1 DFQATT, CDR2 SNEGSKA (reference sequence). Trimming removed 5 bases at V and 4 bases at J, with 8 bases between. The CDR3 region has the DNA TGCAGTGCTTTCCGGGGCTATGGCTACACCTTC. Protein: CSAFRGYGYTF.

The V call is TRBV6-1, the J call TRBJ1-1, with D uncertain. Trimming took 7 bases from V and 4 from J, leaving 13 bases between them. Per germline, CDR1 MNHNS and CDR2 SASEGT. The CDR3 runs to 13 residues. The CDR3 here is CASNGYRGTEAFF. DNA of the CDR3: TGTGCCAGCAACGGTTACCGCGGCACTGAAGCTTTCTTT.

The chain has TRBV20-1 and TRBJ2-7; D unclear. CDR3 length: 13 amino acids. Germline assignment: CDR1 DFQATT and CDR2 SNEGSKA (reference sequence). The V gene lost 4 bases and the J gene lost 0 bases, with 10 bases spanning the gap. For the CDR3, the DNA is TGCAGTGCTACGGCTCCGAGCTCCTACGAGCAGTACTTC. This translates into CSATAPSSYEQYF.

This clonotype was recorded at least ten times. The V call is TRBV14, the J call TRBJ2-3, with unresolved D. Germline CDR1 reads SGHDN; CDR2 reads FVKESK. V lost 5 bases, J lost 3 bases, and 15 bases lay in between. The CDR3 runs to 15 residues. The CDR3 sequence: CASSAQAVQTDTQYF. CDR3 coding DNA: TGTGCCAGCAGCGCCCAGGCGGTACAGACAGATACGCAGTATTTT.

This chain joins TRBV6-1 and TRBJ1-4; 8 bases line up with TRBD1. This CDR3 region has 14 residues. V gave up 6 bases and J gave up 8 bases; unmatched junction bases: 8. Germline V gives CDR1 MNHNS, CDR2 SASEGT. CDR3 sequence: CASRTDRVNEKLFF. The CDR3 DNA reads TGTGCCAGCAGAACGGACAGGGTCAACGAAAAACTGTTTTTT.

The chain uses TRBV7-9 and TRBJ2-5; no clear D. The V end lost 1 base, the J end lost 2 bases, and 8 bases lay between the germline ends. This CDR3 spans 14 amino acids. Germline values: CDR1 SEHNR, CDR2 FQNEAQ (reference sequence). In DNA form, the CDR3 reads TGTGCCAGCAGCTTAGGGATGCGTCAAGAGACCCAGTACTTC. Its protein is CASSLGMRQETQYF.

This clonotype was picked up a small number of times. The chain joins TRBV10-3 to TRBJ2-3, with 10 nucleotides matching TRBD1. CDR3 length: 16 amino acids. V shed 6 bases and J 2 bases; nucleotides not matched to a gene: 8. Germline V gene lookup returns CDR1 ENHRY and CDR2 SYGVKD. The CDR3 DNA follows: TGTGCCATCAGCGCCCCGGGACAGGGGACCACAGATACGCAGTATTTT. Amino acids: CAISAPGQGTTDTQYF.

J is TRBJ2-5 and V is TRBV6-6; D ambiguous. V shed 7 bases and J shed 2 bases, with 14 bases lying between them. Germline V gene sequence: CDR1 MNHNY, CDR2 SVGAGI (reference sequence). This CDR3 has 14 residues. The CDR3 is CASTLQGSQETQYF. The CDR3 DNA follows: TGTGCCAGCACCCTACAAGGTAGTCAAGAGACCCAGTACTTC.

This chain connects TRBV9 to TRBJ1-2, with 10 nucleotides matching TRBD1. This CDR3 region has 15 residues. The germline gives CDR1 SGDLS, CDR2 YYNGEE. V lost 4 bases and J lost 1; bases outside the gene matches: 4. CDR3 nucleotide sequence: TGTGCCAGCAGCCCGGGACAGGGGATTAACTATGGCTACACCTTC. Encoded protein: CASSPGQGINYGYTF. Drawing the rest from reference TRBV9 and TRBJ1-2, the complete variable domain is DSGVTQTPKHLITATGQRVTLRCSPRSGDLSVYWYQQSLDQGLQFLIQYYNGEERAKGNILERFSAQQFPDLHSELNLSSLELGDSALYFCASSPGQGINYGYTFGSGTRLTVV.

There are a few counts of this clonotype. This chain links TRBV20-1 with TRBJ2-1, with 14 bases lining up with TRBD2. The ends lost 3 bases at V and 4 bases at J; junction bases unmatched: 2. CDR3 length: 15 residues. Germline V gene sequence: CDR1 DFQATT, CDR2 SNEGSKA (reference sequence). The CDR3 nucleotides are TGCAGTGCTAGGGGACTAGCGGGGGAGTACAATGAGCAGTTCTTC. The encoded protein is CSARGLAGEYNEQFF.

This clonotype has just a few counts. The rearrangement uses TRBV6-1 and TRBJ2-1, with 11 bases matching TRBD2. V shed 5 bases, J shed 0 bases, and the junction held 12 bases outside the gene matches. Germline-derived CDR1 and CDR2 are MNHNS and SASEGT. The CDR3 is made up of 19 amino acids. This CDR3 reads CASSLTSGNNSSSYNEQFF. Written as DNA, the CDR3 is TGTGCCAGCAGTCTGACTAGCGGGAACAATAGTAGCTCCTACAATGAGCAGTTCTTC.

The chain has TRBV27 and TRBJ2-5; 9 nucleotides line up with TRBD2. This CDR3 has 16 residues. Trimming removed 5 bases from V and 1 base from J; junction bases left unmatched: 8. CDR1 is MNHEY, CDR2 SMNVEV, per germline (reference sequence). The CDR3 spells CASSPAGGLPQETQYF. CDR3 DNA: TGTGCCAGCAGTCCAGCGGGGGGACTGCCCCAAGAGACCCAGTACTTC.

The V call is TRBV29-1, the J call TRBJ2-5; possibly TRBD1 for D (5 bases). V was cut by 2 bases and J by 2 bases, with 9 bases left in between. The CDR3 length is 13 residues. Germline CDR1 reads SQVTM; CDR2 reads ANQGSEA. The CDR3: CSVERTIQETQYF. The CDR3 region has the DNA TGCAGCGTTGAAAGGACAATACAAGAGACCCAGTACTTC.

This clonotype has only a few counts. The chain recombines TRBV6-5 with TRBJ2-1; TRBD2 agrees at 10 bases. The J segment lost 7 bases and the V segment lost 4 bases, leaving 10 bases of the junction unmatched. Per the germline V gene, CDR1 is MNHEY and CDR2 is SVGAGI. This CDR3 has 16 residues. CDR3 loop: CASSSQPGLASNEQFF. The CDR3 bases are TGTGCCAGCAGTTCACAACCGGGACTAGCGTCGAATGAGCAGTTCTTC.

The chain couples TRBV6-2 or TRBV6-3 to TRBJ2-3; 11 bases map to TRBD2. J gave up 6 bases and V 6 bases, and 8 bases lay outside the gene matches. The V gene's germline CDR1 is MNHEY and CDR2 SVGEGT. The CDR3 spans 15 residues. The DNA for the CDR3 is TGTGCCAGCAGATCCTGGACTAGCGGGTTTGATACGCAGTATTTT. This gives the protein CASRSWTSGFDTQYF.

CDR3 sequence (DNA): TGCGCCAGCAGCTTGGCCCTTTGGGAAGCGGGAGAGGGGTCGGATACGCAGTATTTT. Its translation: CASSLALWEAGEGSDTQYF. V usage is TRBV5-1 and J usage is TRBJ2-3; 8 bases line up with TRBD2. Germline V CDR1 and CDR2: SGHRS, YFSETQ. The junction had 18 bases not matched to a gene; V was cut back by 0 bases and J by 6 bases. This CDR3 spans 19 amino acids.